These 27 T cell receptor beta chains were all obtained from the same sample, sequenced in a study of breast tumors, draining lymph nodes, adjacent tissues. TCRdb fed the multiplex PCR reads into MiXCR, producing one record per CDR3 protein. Altogether over 100,000 distinct CDR3 sequences are present, about a fifth being singletons, with the ten largest covering roughly 2.5%. Samples came from axillary lymph nodes draining the breast cancer. Sequencing was performed on axillary lymph node tissue. The receptors come from a female donor with breast cancer. Some clones in this sample may be carry-over from other donors' samples.

The gene calls are TRBV18 and TRBJ1-3, with 8 bases aligning to TRBD1. Trimming cost V 3 bases and J 5 bases; bases outside gene matches: 6. Germline CDR1 is KGHSH and CDR2 is LQKENI. The CDR3 sequence is 15 residues long. The CDR3 bases are TGTGCCAGCTCACCCTCCGGACAGGGAAGAAACACCATATATTTT. Its translation: CASSPSGQGRNTIYF.

This clonotype was picked up many times. The gene calls are TRBV20-1 and TRBJ2-1, with 8 nucleotides matching TRBD2. CDR3 length: 16 residues. The germline V gene has CDR1 DFQATT and CDR2 SNEGSKA (reference sequence). Trimming at V came to 1 base and at J to 5 bases, leaving 10 bases not matched to a gene. The DNA for the CDR3 is TGCAGTGCTAGAGGTTTTGGGAGCGGGAGAAACAATGAGCAGTTCTTC. Amino acid sequence: CSARGFGSGRNNEQFF.

A note on this clonotype: A much bigger clone sits one base away, suggesting this may be a read error. The V gene is TRBV19, the J gene TRBJ2-1; D assignment may be TRBD1 or TRBD2 (6 bases each). Per germline, CDR1 LNHDA and CDR2 SQIVND (reference sequence). The CDR3 is 15 amino acids. In DNA, the CDR3 is TGTGCCAGTGGGAGGACAGTCCTCTCCTACAATGAGCTGTTCTTC. This translates into CASGRTVLSYNELFF.

There are many counts of this clonotype. The rearrangement joins TRBV20-1 to TRBJ2-3, with 8 bases fitting TRBD2. The CDR3 has 17 residues. Losses at the gene ends were 2 bases for V and 3 bases for J; bases not matched to a gene: 13. Germline loops: CDR1 DFQATT, CDR2 SNEGSKA (reference sequence). This chain's CDR3 is CSARSGRAPGFTDTQYF. The CDR3 DNA reads as TGCAGTGCTAGATCCGGGAGGGCCCCTGGTTTTACAGATACGCAGTATTTT.

J is TRBJ2-6 and V is TRBV19, with 7 bases identical to TRBD1. V was clipped by 5 bases and J by 19 bases; unmatched bases: 14. The germline CDR1 and CDR2 sequences are LNHDA and SQIVND (reference sequence). CDR3 size: 13 residues. CDR3 residues: CASSAERTGLLTF. CDR3 sequence (DNA): TGTGCCAGTAGTGCGGAGCGGACAGGCCTGTTAACTTTC.

This clonotype was counted ten times or more. J is TRBJ1-5 and V is TRBV30; the match to TRBD1 covers 10 bases. J gave up 3 bases and V 3 bases, and 2 bases lay outside the gene matches. In germline, CDR1 is GTSNPN, CDR2 SVGIG (reference sequence). This CDR3 is 14 amino acids long. Here the CDR3 DNA reads TGTGCCTGGAGGGGGACAGGGGACAATCAGCCCCAGCATTTT. Its protein is CAWRGTGDNQPQHF.

This clonotype was counted at least ten times. The gene calls are TRBV28 and TRBJ2-3; perhaps TRBD2 as D (6 bases). The V gene lost 11 bases and the J gene lost 2 bases, with 14 bases spanning the gap. This CDR3 is built from 13 residues. In germline, CDR1 is MDHEN, CDR2 SYDVKM. Here the CDR3 reads CAGGGRDTDTQYF. The CDR3 DNA reads as TGTGCCGGAGGAGGGCGGGACACAGATACGCAGTATTTT.

The CDR3 protein is CASSPGQGGDIQYF. CDR3 bases: TGTGCCAGCAGCCCTGGACAGGGGGGGGACATTCAGTACTTC. The chain is built from TRBV7-9 and TRBJ2-4; the match to TRBD1 covers 10 bases. J was trimmed by 8 bases and V by 5 bases; bases with no gene match: 6. The CDR3 is 14 residues long. Germline V gene data show CDR1 as SEHNR and CDR2 as FQNEAQ (reference sequence).

This clonotype was counted many times. The chain is built from TRBV20-1 and TRBJ2-5, with 10 bases matching TRBD1. The length of the CDR3 is 13 residues. V lost 6 bases to trimming and J lost 5 bases; unmatched junction nucleotides: 6. The V gene's germline CDR1 is DFQATT and CDR2 SNEGSKA (reference sequence). The CDR3 protein is CSAGTGVLETQYF. DNA of the CDR3: TGCAGTGCGGGGACAGGGGTCTTGGAGACCCAGTACTTC.

In regard to this clonotype: A much larger clone differs by one base, so this may be a read error. V and J are TRBV6-6 and TRBJ1-2; TRBD1 matches 8 bases. CDR1 MNHNY and CDR2 SVGAGI come from the germline V gene (reference sequence). The CDR3 loop spans 15 amino acids. CDR3: CAGSYSKNRGDGYTF. The CDR3 coding sequence is TGTGCCGGCAGTTACTCGAAAAACAGGGGGGATGGCTACACCTTC.

A remark on this clonotype: It may be a read error: a sequence one base away is much more abundant. The J gene is TRBJ2-7, the V gene TRBV12-5, with D perhaps being TRBD1 or TRBD2 (5 bases each). Germline V CDR1 and CDR2: LGHNT, FRNRAP. The CDR3 spans 14 residues. With 1 base removed from V and 2 bases from J, the gap between germline ends came to 9 bases. The CDR3 DNA follows: TGTGCTAGTGGTTTGGGGCAGGGAGCCTACGAGCAGTACTTC. Translation gives CASGLGQGAYEQYF.

About this clonotype: This could be a read error, since a much larger clone is one nucleotide away. The gene calls are TRBV19 and TRBJ2-3; no reliable D call. Germline CDR1 and CDR2: LNHDA and SQIVND (reference sequence). V dropped 1 base and J dropped 0 bases, with 8 bases sitting between them. This CDR3 is built from 15 residues. The CDR3 DNA follows: TGTGCCAGTAGTATAGGAGCAGAAAGCACAGATACGCAGTATTTT. As protein: CASSIGAESTDTQYF.

This clonotype was observed at least ten times. The V gene is TRBV11-2, the J gene TRBJ1-2, with 9 positions matching TRBD1. CDR3 length: 13 residues. Germline V CDR1 and CDR2: SGHAT, FQNNGV. V shed 5 bases, J shed 6 bases, and the junction held 4 bases outside the gene matches. CDR3 sequence: CASSGGTGNGYTF. Here the CDR3 DNA reads TGTGCCAGCAGCGGAGGGACAGGGAATGGCTACACCTTC.

At least ten counts were recorded for this clonotype. The chain links TRBV20-1 to TRBJ2-1; 13 positions agree with TRBD2. Germline V CDR1 and CDR2: DFQATT, SNEGSKA (reference sequence). The V and J ends lost 4 bases and 6 bases, in that order; junction bases with no gene match: 6. The CDR3 consists of 15 residues. CDR3 sequence (DNA): TGCAGTGCTAAGAGGACTAGCGGGAGTCTCAATGAGCAGTTCTTC. This encodes CSAKRTSGSLNEQFF.

To note about this clonotype: It may be a read error: a sequence one base away is much more abundant. The V call is TRBV12-3 or TRBV12-4, the J call TRBJ1-3; 9 nucleotides line up with TRBD1. The length of the CDR3 is 15 residues. CDR3 region: CASSSTGGFGNIIYF. The CDR3 DNA follows: TGTGCCAGCAGTTCGACAGGGGGTTTTGGAAACATCATATATTTT.

This clonotype was counted ten times or more. V usage is TRBV5-4 and J usage is TRBJ2-7; D is undetermined. CDR1 is SGHNT and CDR2 is YYREEE in the germline V gene (reference sequence). Trimming took off 5 bases at V and 7 bases at J, with 10 bases between the two ends. The CDR3 consists of 11 residues. CDR3 DNA sequence: TGTGCCAGCAGGAATGCCGCGGAGCAGTACTTC. Its translation is CASRNAAEQYF.

This clonotype appeared once. This may stem from a read error, because a much larger clone lies one nucleotide away. The V and J genes are TRBV12-3 or TRBV12-4 and TRBJ2-1; 9 bases align to TRBD1. Germline trimming cut 5 bases from V and 5 bases from J; bases unmatched to any gene: 7. The CDR3 is 15 amino acids. The CDR3 nucleotides read TGTGCCAGCAGTCAATGGACAGGGGAGGACAATGAGCAGTTCTTC. Its translation is CASSQWTGEDNEQFF.

There are many counts of this clonotype. The chain uses TRBV12-3 or TRBV12-4 and TRBJ1-2; D possibly corresponds to TRBD1 (6 bases). Trimming shortened V by 5 bases and J by 12 bases, and 13 bases separated the two germline ends. CDR3 length: 11 residues. The CDR3 loop reads CASSATGPNTF. The CDR3 region has the DNA TGTGCCAGCAGTGCCACAGGGCCCAACACCTTC.

The sample holds many counts of this clonotype. Here the CDR3 reads CASSARTRNYEQYF. Here the CDR3 DNA reads TGTGCCAGCAGCGCACGAACTCGAAACTACGAGCAGTACTTC. The chain is built from TRBV9 and TRBJ2-7; the D is unclear. The germline V gene has CDR1 SGDLS and CDR2 YYNGEE. Trimming took 3 bases from V and 3 from J, leaving 13 bases between them. The CDR3 length is 14 residues.

This clonotype came up many times. The chain uses TRBV5-5 and TRBJ2-2; no clear D. Germline CDR1 is SGHKS and CDR2 is YYEKEE (reference sequence). V was shortened by 2 bases and J by 4 bases, with 3 bases between the two germline ends. The CDR3 contains 12 residues. The CDR3 nucleotides read TGTGCCAGCAGCTTCCTCACCGGGGAGCTGTTTTTT. Encoded protein: CASSFLTGELFF.

This clonotype was recorded many times. This chain links TRBV30 with TRBJ1-3; D remains unclear. The CDR3 contains 12 residues. The V end lost 2 bases, the J end lost 4 bases, and 6 bases lay between the germline ends. Germline V gene sequence: CDR1 GTSNPN, CDR2 SVGIG (reference sequence). CDR3 DNA sequence: TGTGCCTGGAGTCCGCCCGGAAACACCATATATTTT. Translated: CAWSPPGNTIYF.

Remarks on this clonotype: A read error is possible here, since a much larger clone lies one base away. The chain combines TRBV3-1 with TRBJ2-5; perhaps TRBD2 as D (6 bases). Trimming pared 1 base from V and 5 bases from J, leaving 14 bases between. The length of the CDR3 is 15 residues. CDR1 and CDR2 from the germline V gene are LGHDT and YNNKEL (reference sequence). CDR3 nucleotide sequence: TGTGCCAGCAGCCAAGGCGGGGCGGGACGGGAGACCCAGTACTTC. Translation gives CASSQGGAGRETQYF.

The chain is built from TRBV27 and TRBJ2-7; 16 nucleotides agree with TRBD2. Looked up from germline, CDR1 is MNHEY and CDR2 is SMNVEV (reference sequence). The CDR3 is made up of 16 amino acids. Trimming at V came to 3 bases and at J to 3 bases, leaving 2 bases not matched to a gene. CDR3 loop: CASSFGTSGRGYEQYF. The CDR3 coding sequence is TGTGCCAGCAGTTTTGGGACTAGCGGGAGGGGCTACGAGCAGTACTTC.

This clonotype occurred a few times. A single base separates this from a much larger clone, so it may be a read error. The gene calls are TRBV5-1 and TRBJ1-4; D gene uncertain. The CDR3 is 13 residues long. In germline, CDR1 is SGHRS, CDR2 YFSETQ. CDR3 sequence reads: CASSSTTNKKLFF. In DNA, the CDR3 is TGCGCCAGCAGCTCGACAACTAATAAAAAACTGTTTTTT.

This clonotype appeared many times. The chain combines TRBV10-1 with TRBJ2-7; D remains ambiguous. The length of the CDR3 is 14 residues. Trimming cost V 0 bases and J 7 bases, with 13 bases left between them. CDR1 WNHNN and CDR2 SYGVQD come from the germline V gene (reference sequence). Written as DNA, the CDR3 is TGCGCCAGCAGTGAGTCGATAGAGGTCGGGGAGCAGTACTTC. As protein: CASSESIEVGEQYF.

This clonotype was seen many times. The CDR3 here is CASSRGTHQETQYF. The CDR3 DNA reads TGCGCCAGCAGCCGCGGGACCCACCAAGAGACCCAGTACTTC. The chain joins TRBV4-3 to TRBJ2-5, with D maybe TRBD2 (6 bases). The CDR3 spans 14 residues. Germline V gene data show CDR1 as LGHNA and CDR2 as YSLEER. V lost 4 bases and J lost 0, with 9 bases in between.

This clonotype has more than one count but fewer than ten. The chain has TRBV25-1 and TRBJ2-5; D uncertain. Germline CDR1 reads MGHDK; CDR2 reads SYGVNS. The CDR3 is made up of 15 amino acids. The V and J ends lost 6 bases and 7 bases respectively, with 21 bases between them. CDR3 sequence: CASRHNTASYGTQYF. CDR3 coding DNA: TGTGCCAGCAGACATAATACGGCCTCTTATGGGACCCAGTACTTC.